The 19 T cell receptor beta chains given below trace back to one sample, sequenced in a study of shared clonotypes between healthy human individuals. The repertoire was sequenced with immunoSEQ multiplex PCR; TCRdb's copy has only in-frame clones and lacks some. The table lists about 2.2 million clones, 80% to 95% of them singletons. Naive CD8 cells lacked CD45RO, underwent positive selection for CCR7 and left out terminally differentiated effector memory CD45RA+ cells. Sequencing was done on a sample of naive CD8+ T cells from PBMCs. These receptors all come from a man in his late teens or twenties in good health. Some clones in this sample may be carry-over from other donors' samples.

The chain has TRBV6-1 and TRBJ2-6, with D possibly being TRBD1 (5 bases). The CDR3 spans 14 residues. CDR1 and CDR2 from the germline V gene are MNHNS and SASEGT. V was shortened by 2 bases and J by 5 bases, with 7 bases between the two germline ends. CDR3 bases: TGTGCCAGCAGTGAACAGGGCCGGGCCAACGTCCTGACTTTC. Its translation is CASSEQGRANVLTF.

The rearrangement links TRBV19 to TRBJ2-2; a possible D gene is TRBD1 (5 bases). V was pared by 8 bases and J by 1 base, with 14 bases between. Germline V gives CDR1 LNHDA, CDR2 SQIVND (reference sequence). The CDR3 is 15 amino acids. The CDR3 DNA reads TGTGCCAGTCGGCCCGAGACAGAGAACACCGGGGAGCTGTTTTTT. Translated, it gives CASRPETENTGELFF.

Worth noting for this clone: Distinct nucleotide sequences in the sample also encode this CDR3. The CDR3 sequence: CATSRAGTGDEQYF. Here the CDR3 DNA reads TGTGCCACCAGCAGAGCCGGGACAGGGGATGAGCAGTACTTC. The rearrangement joins TRBV15 to TRBJ2-7, with 10 bases aligning to TRBD1. CDR1 and CDR2 (germline): LNHNV, YYDKDF (reference sequence). This CDR3 has 14 amino acids. Unmatched junction bases numbered 4, after V lost 1 base and J lost 7 bases.

V usage is TRBV2 and J usage is TRBJ1-6, with unresolved D. Germline assignment: CDR1 SNHLY and CDR2 FYNNEI. Trimming took off 3 bases at V and 7 bases at J, with 13 bases between the two ends. There are 15 residues in the CDR3. The DNA of the CDR3 is TGTGCCAGCAGTGATAGGATTTGGAGCAATTCACCCCTCCACTTT. Its translation is CASSDRIWSNSPLHF.

DNA for the CDR3: TGCAGCGTAGTTCCCGGGACTAGCTGGATTGAGCAGTTCTTC. Amino acids: CSVVPGTSWIEQFF. This sequence joins TRBV29-1 and TRBJ2-1; 9 bases agree with TRBD2. V was pared by 6 bases and J by 9 bases, with 12 bases of the junction left unmatched. The CDR3 length is 14 residues. Germline CDR1 is SQVTM and CDR2 is ANQGSEA.

The CDR3 DNA reads TGTGCCAGCAGTGAATTGGAGGCGGAGCTGTTTTTT. This codes for CASSELEAELFF. J is TRBJ2-2 and V is TRBV25-1, with D tentatively TRBD2 (5 bases). In germline, CDR1 is MGHDK, CDR2 SYGVNS. The CDR3 runs 12 residues. Trimming took 1 base from V and 10 from J, leaving 7 bases between them.

The rearrangement uses TRBV15 and TRBJ2-3; 9 bases line up with TRBD2. This CDR3 contains 16 residues. V shed 9 bases and J 4 bases; nucleotides not matched to a gene: 14. Germline V gene lookup returns CDR1 LNHNV and CDR2 YYDKDF (reference sequence). CDR3 protein: CATSREVAGEADTQYF. CDR3 coding DNA: TGTGCCACTTCCCGGGAGGTAGCGGGAGAAGCAGATACGCAGTATTTT.

The chain recombines TRBV15 with TRBJ2-1, with D tentatively TRBD2 (6 bases). This CDR3 has 15 residues. Between the trimmed V and J ends, which lost 2 bases and 4 bases, there was a span of 12 bases. From germline, CDR1 is LNHNV and CDR2 YYDKDF (reference sequence). The CDR3 reads CATSRSPSEYNEQFF. CDR3 DNA: TGTGCCACCAGCAGAAGCCCTAGCGAATACAATGAGCAGTTCTTC.

The rearrangement links TRBV6-1 to TRBJ1-1; tentatively, D is TRBD1 (5 bases). This CDR3 is built from 15 residues. V lost 10 bases and J lost 2, with 20 bases in between. The germline V gene encodes CDR1 MNHNS and CDR2 SASEGT. Here the CDR3 DNA reads TGTGCCACCGTCCTCCGCCAGGGTACCAACACTGAAGCTTTCTTT. As protein: CATVLRQGTNTEAFF.

This rearrangement joins TRBV6-5 to TRBJ1-4; TRBD1 matches 9 bases. CDR1 and CDR2 from the germline V gene are MNHEY and SVGAGI. The CDR3 contains 14 residues. V dropped 3 bases and J dropped 6; count of bases not matched to a gene: 2. The CDR3 DNA is TGTGCCAGCAGTTATGGGACAGGGTATGAAAAACTGTTTTTT. It specifies CASSYGTGYEKLFF.

Note on this clone: One end of the junction varies from germline; a read error may be responsible. The gene calls are TRBV29-1 and TRBJ2-7; unclear D gene. The CDR3 loop spans 11 amino acids. Germline CDR1 is SQVTM and CDR2 is ANQGSEA. The CDR3 region has the DNA TGCAGCGCTGAACTGGACTACGAGCAGTACTTC. Translating it yields CSAELDYEQYF.

The gene calls are TRBV5-1 and TRBJ2-7; 12 positions agree with TRBD2. This CDR3 is 17 amino acids long. The V gene end was trimmed by 4 bases and the J gene end by 6 bases; junction bases not matched to a gene: 14. Per the germline V gene, CDR1 is SGHRS and CDR2 is YFSETQ. CDR3 sequence (DNA): TGCGCCAGCAGCCTTTCCGGACTAGCGGGGAGGACCCTCGAGCAGTACTTC. It translates to CASSLSGLAGRTLEQYF.

This clone was seen only a few times. The gene calls are TRBV15 and TRBJ2-1, with D possibly TRBD2 on 6 matching bases. The CDR3 contains 15 residues. Per the germline V gene, CDR1 is LNHNV and CDR2 is YYDKDF (reference sequence). The germline V and J ends were trimmed by 1 base and 5 bases, with 12 bases remaining between them. The CDR3, as DNA: TGTGCCACCAGCAGAGGTGCGGGAAGACACAATGAGCAGTTCTTC. This sequence encodes CATSRGAGRHNEQFF.

The chain joins TRBV7-9 to TRBJ2-5; D is uncertain. The CDR3 is 13 amino acids. Germline assignment: CDR1 SEHNR and CDR2 FQNEAQ (reference sequence). V was trimmed by 6 bases and J by 2 bases, leaving 10 bases between them. The CDR3 coding sequence is TGTGCCAGCAGTTCCCCCCTACAAGAGACCCAGTACTTC. Amino acids: CASSSPLQETQYF.

V is TRBV6-1 and J is TRBJ2-7, with D perhaps TRBD1 (6 bases). Germline loops: CDR1 MNHNS, CDR2 SASEGT. Deletions cut 7 bases from V and 2 bases from J, with 15 bases between. The CDR3 is 14 amino acids. The CDR3 sequence: CASISGTLAYEQYF. In nucleotides, the CDR3 is TGTGCCAGCATTTCCGGGACATTAGCCTACGAGCAGTACTTC.

This CDR3 reads CASSFTGGINPYEQYF. The CDR3 coding sequence is TGTGCCAGCAGCTTTACTGGCGGGATTAACCCCTACGAGCAGTACTTC. J is TRBJ2-7 and V is TRBV7-9; a weak D match, TRBD2 (6 bases). There are 16 residues in the CDR3. Trimming cost V 3 bases and J 2 bases, with 17 bases left between them. Per the germline V gene, CDR1 is SEHNR and CDR2 is FQNEAQ (reference sequence).

V gene TRBV4-1 combines with J gene TRBJ2-7; 7 positions agree with TRBD1. This CDR3 is 15 amino acids long. The V gene's germline CDR1 is MGHRA and CDR2 YSYEKL. V was pared by 3 bases and J by 0 bases, with 5 bases of the junction left unmatched. The CDR3 coding sequence is TGCGCCAGCAGCCACCTGGGACAGAGCTCCTACGAGCAGTACTTC. Protein: CASSHLGQSSYEQYF.

The V gene is TRBV5-4, the J gene TRBJ1-1; D remains ambiguous. This CDR3 has 14 residues. Trimming pared 0 bases from V and 2 bases from J, leaving 8 bases between. Germline V CDR1 and CDR2: SGHNT, YYREEE (reference sequence). CDR3 protein: CASSLGASNTEAFF. In nucleotides, the CDR3 is TGTGCCAGCAGCTTGGGGGCTTCAAACACTGAAGCTTTCTTT.

The sample holds one count of this clone. V gene TRBV4-2 combines with J gene TRBJ1-2; D possibly corresponds to TRBD1 (6 bases). CDR1 and CDR2 from the germline V gene are LGHNA and YNFKEQ. The CDR3 totals 15 residues. V was pared by 0 bases and J by 4 bases, with 12 bases between. CDR3 in amino acids: CASSQESPGVYGYTF. CDR3 coding DNA: TGTGCCAGCAGCCAAGAAAGCCCAGGGGTCTATGGCTACACCTTC.